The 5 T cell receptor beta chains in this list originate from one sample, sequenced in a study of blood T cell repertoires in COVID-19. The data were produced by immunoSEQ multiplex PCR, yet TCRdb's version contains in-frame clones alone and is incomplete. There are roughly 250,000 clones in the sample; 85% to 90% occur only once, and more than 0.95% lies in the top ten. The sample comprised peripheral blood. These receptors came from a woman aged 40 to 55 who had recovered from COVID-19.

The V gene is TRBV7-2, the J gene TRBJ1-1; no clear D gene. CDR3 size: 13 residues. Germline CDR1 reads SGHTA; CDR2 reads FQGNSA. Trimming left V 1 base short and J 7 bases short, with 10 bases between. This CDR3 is CASSLGVGREAFF. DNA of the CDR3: TGTGCCAGCAGCTTAGGGGTGGGCCGTGAAGCTTTCTTT.

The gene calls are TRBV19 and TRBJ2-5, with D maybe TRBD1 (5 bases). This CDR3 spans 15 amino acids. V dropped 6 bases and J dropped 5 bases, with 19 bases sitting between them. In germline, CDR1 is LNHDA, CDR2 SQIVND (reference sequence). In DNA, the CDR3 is TGTGCCAGTAGACCCCGACAGTCATTAGGGGAGACCCAGTACTTC. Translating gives CASRPRQSLGETQYF.

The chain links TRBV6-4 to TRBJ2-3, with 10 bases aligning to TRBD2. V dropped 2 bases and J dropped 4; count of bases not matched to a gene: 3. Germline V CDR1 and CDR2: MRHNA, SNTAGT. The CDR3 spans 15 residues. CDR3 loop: CASSDSGRASDTQYF. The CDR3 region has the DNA TGTGCCAGCAGTGACAGCGGGAGGGCCTCAGATACGCAGTATTTT.

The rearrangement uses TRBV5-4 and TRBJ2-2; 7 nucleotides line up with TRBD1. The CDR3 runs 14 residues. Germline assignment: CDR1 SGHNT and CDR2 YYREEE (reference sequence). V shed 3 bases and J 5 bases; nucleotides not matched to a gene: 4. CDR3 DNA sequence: TGTGCCAGCAGCTGGGGGACAGTGACCGGGGAGCTGTTTTTT. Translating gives CASSWGTVTGELFF. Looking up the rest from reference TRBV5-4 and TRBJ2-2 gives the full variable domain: ETGVTQSPTHLIKTRGQQVTLRCSSQSGHNTVSWYQQALGQGPQFIFQYYREEENGRGNFPPRFSGLQFPNYSSELNVNALELDDSALYLCASSWGTVTGELFFGEGSRLTVL.

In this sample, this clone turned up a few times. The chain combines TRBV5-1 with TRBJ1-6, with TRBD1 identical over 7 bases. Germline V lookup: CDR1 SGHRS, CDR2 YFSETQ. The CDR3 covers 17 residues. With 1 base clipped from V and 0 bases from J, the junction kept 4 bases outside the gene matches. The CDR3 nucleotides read TGCGCCAGCAGCTTGTGGGGACAGAGCTCCTATAATTCACCCCTCCACTTT. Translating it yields CASSLWGQSSYNSPLHF.